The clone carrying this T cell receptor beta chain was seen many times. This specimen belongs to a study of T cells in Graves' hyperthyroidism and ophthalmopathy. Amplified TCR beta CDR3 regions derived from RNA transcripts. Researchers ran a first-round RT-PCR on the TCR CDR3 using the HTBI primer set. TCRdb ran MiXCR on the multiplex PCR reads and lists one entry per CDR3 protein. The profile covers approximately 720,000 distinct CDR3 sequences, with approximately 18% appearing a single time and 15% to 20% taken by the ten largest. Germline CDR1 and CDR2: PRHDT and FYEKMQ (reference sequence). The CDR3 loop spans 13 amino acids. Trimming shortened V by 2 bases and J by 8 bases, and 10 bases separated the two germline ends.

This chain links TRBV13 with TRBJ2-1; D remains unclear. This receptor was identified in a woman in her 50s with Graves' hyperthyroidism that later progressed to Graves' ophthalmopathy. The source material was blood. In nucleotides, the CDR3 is TGTGCCAGCAGCTTACTCGGTGGGTATGAGCAGTTCTTC. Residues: CASSLLGGYEQFF.